The 25 T cell receptor beta chains below come from one sample, sequenced in a study of shared clonotypes between healthy human individuals. The table came from immunoSEQ multiplex PCR; TCRdb's copy has only in-frame clones and leaves some out. The sample lists fewer than 3 million clones; 85% to 95% were seen once. Sequenced: naive CD4+ T cells from PBMCs. Subset of the sample: CD45RA+ positively selected. The receptor source for this set is a man aged 18 to 30 in good health. Some clones in this sample may be carry-over from other donors' samples.

J is TRBJ1-4 and V is TRBV6-6; D is undetermined. Between the trimmed V and J ends, which lost 7 bases and 4 bases, there was a span of 13 bases. The CDR3 loop spans 14 amino acids. Germline CDR1 MNHNY, CDR2 SVGAGI (reference sequence). The CDR3 is CASTYGSFNEKLFF. DNA of the CDR3: TGTGCCAGCACCTACGGGAGTTTTAATGAAAAACTGTTTTTT.

This clone was seen once. Other DNA sequences of this sample code for an identical CDR3. V and J are TRBV12-5 and TRBJ2-3; D is ambiguous. Trimming left V 3 bases short and J 5 bases short, with 9 bases between. CDR1 is LGHNT and CDR2 is FRNRAP in the germline V gene. The CDR3 is made up of 13 amino acids. The CDR3 DNA is TGTGCTAGTGGTTTACGTACTGGAGATACGCAGTATTTT. Its protein product is CASGLRTGDTQYF.

V and J are TRBV5-1 and TRBJ2-1; 14 bases map to TRBD2. V shed 3 bases and J 7 bases; nucleotides not matched to a gene: 6. This CDR3 comprises 16 residues. Germline CDR1 and CDR2: SGHRS and YFSETQ. The CDR3 DNA reads TGCGCCAGCAGCTCGACTAGCGGGAGGGAGGGGAATGAGCAGTTCTTC. It translates to CASSSTSGREGNEQFF.

The table lists this clone with a count of one. The chain uses TRBV28 and TRBJ2-2, with D perhaps matching TRBD1 (5 bases). Germline V gene data show CDR1 as MDHEN and CDR2 as SYDVKM. Trimming took 8 bases from V and 6 from J, leaving 16 bases between them. This CDR3 is 14 amino acids long. CDR3 nucleotides: TGTGCCAGCGGCTACAGGAGTGGGTCCGGGGAGCTGTTTTTT. It translates to CASGYRSGSGELFF.

The count of this clone is one. Other DNA sequences of this sample code for an identical CDR3. The chain is built from TRBV5-1 and TRBJ2-1; the match to TRBD2 covers 8 bases. The CDR3 sequence is 14 residues long. V gave up 0 bases and J gave up 8 bases; unmatched junction bases: 4. Germline V gives CDR1 SGHRS, CDR2 YFSETQ. CDR3 protein: CASSLALAGDEQFF. The CDR3 region has the DNA TGCGCCAGCAGCTTGGCGCTAGCGGGCGATGAGCAGTTCTTC. The full variable domain, in which reference TRBV5-1 and TRBJ2-1 provide the parts outside the CDR3, is KAGVTQTPRYLIKTRGQQVTLSCSPISGHRSVSWYQQTPGQGLQFLFEYFSETQRNKGNFPGRFSGRQFSNSRSEMNVSTLELGDSALYLCASSLALAGDEQFFGPGTRLTVL.

Concerning this clone: At the DNA level, this CDR3 is encoded by other sequences in the same sample as well. V is TRBV5-1 and J is TRBJ2-7; D gene ambiguous. This CDR3 comprises 14 residues. Germline values: CDR1 SGHRS, CDR2 YFSETQ. Trimming cost V 0 bases and J 0 bases, with 7 bases left between them. The CDR3 is CASSLEAFSYEQYF. CDR3 in DNA: TGCGCCAGCAGCTTGGAGGCCTTCTCCTACGAGCAGTACTTC. The full variable domain, with the rest looked up from reference TRBV5-1 and TRBJ2-7, is KAGVTQTPRYLIKTRGQQVTLSCSPISGHRSVSWYQQTPGQGLQFLFEYFSETQRNKGNFPGRFSGRQFSNSRSEMNVSTLELGDSALYLCASSLEAFSYEQYFGPGTRLTVT.

The chain employs TRBV28 and TRBJ2-7, with 7 bases matching TRBD1. V was pared by 2 bases and J by 3 bases, with 7 bases of the junction left unmatched. The germline CDR1 and CDR2 sequences are MDHEN and SYDVKM. This CDR3 has 15 residues. CDR3 in DNA: TGTGCCAGCAGTTTACGGCCGACAGGGTACTACGAGCAGTACTTC. It is translated as CASSLRPTGYYEQYF.

The rearrangement links TRBV4-2 to TRBJ2-3; 9 nucleotides match TRBD1. The CDR3 is 16 amino acids. Germline V gives CDR1 LGHNA, CDR2 YNFKEQ. V was pared by 0 bases and J by 5 bases, with 6 bases of the junction left unmatched. Here the CDR3 DNA reads TGTGCCAGCAGCCAAGATGGGACAGGGTTGGAAGATACGCAGTATTTT. Protein product: CASSQDGTGLEDTQYF.

The rearrangement uses TRBV28 and TRBJ2-7; the D gene is possibly TRBD2 (6 bases). The CDR3 length is 17 residues. Trimming removed 6 bases from V and 1 base from J, with 22 bases in between. Germline CDR1 MDHEN, CDR2 SYDVKM. CDR3 sequence (DNA): TGTGCCAGCAGCCCCTACTCTAGCGCCTGGAGTTCCTACGAGCAGTACTTC. Protein: CASSPYSSAWSSYEQYF.

The J gene is TRBJ2-5, the V gene TRBV7-3; tentatively, D is TRBD1 (5 bases). The CDR3 spans 15 residues. Trimming cost V 2 bases and J 2 bases, with 12 bases left between them. The germline CDR1 and CDR2 sequences are SGHTA and FQGTGA. The CDR3 region is CASSLDGRQQETQYF. CDR3 nucleotides: TGTGCCAGCAGCTTAGACGGGCGACAGCAAGAGACCCAGTACTTC.

The chain carries TRBV6-1 and TRBJ2-1, with TRBD2 matching over 11 bases. Germline values: CDR1 MNHNS, CDR2 SASEGT. The CDR3 extends over 12 amino acids. The ends lost 6 bases at V and 12 bases at J; junction bases unmatched: 4. The CDR3 DNA reads TGTGCCAGCAGAACTAGCGGGAGCCGGCAGTTCTTC. Translated, it gives CASRTSGSRQFF.

The chain is built from TRBV30 and TRBJ2-7; 11 nucleotides agree with TRBD2. V lost 3 bases to trimming and J lost 6 bases; unmatched junction nucleotides: 16. Germline CDR1 and CDR2: GTSNPN and SVGIG (reference sequence). The CDR3 has 17 amino acids. CDR3: CAWSFPLAGGLGSEQYF. Written as DNA, the CDR3 is TGTGCCTGGAGCTTCCCGCTAGCGGGAGGTTTAGGTTCCGAGCAGTACTTC.

The sample holds one count of this clone. The chain recombines TRBV29-1 with TRBJ1-1; no clear D. Deletions cut 6 bases from V and 11 bases from J, with 19 bases between. The CDR3 runs 12 residues. The germline CDR1 and CDR2 sequences are SQVTM and ANQGSEA. This chain's CDR3 is CSVLRPGGWAFF. The CDR3, as DNA: TGCAGCGTCCTAAGACCGGGTGGGTGGGCTTTCTTT.

This clone came up once. The rearrangement links TRBV7-3 to TRBJ2-1; 7 positions match TRBD2. The CDR3 length is 17 residues. From germline, CDR1 is SGHTA and CDR2 FQGTGA. V shed 2 bases, J shed 3 bases, and the junction held 10 bases outside the gene matches. The CDR3 DNA sequence: TGTGCCAGCAGCTTAGGTCGTCCAGCGGGAAACTACAATGAGCAGTTCTTC. Residues: CASSLGRPAGNYNEQFF.

This chain connects TRBV5-5 to TRBJ2-1; D gene ambiguous. Deletions cut 0 bases from V and 4 bases from J, with 5 bases between. This CDR3 has 13 amino acids. The V gene's germline CDR1 is SGHKS and CDR2 YYEKEE (reference sequence). The CDR3 region has the DNA TGTGCCAGCAGCTTGGGACCGTACAATGAGCAGTTCTTC. It codes for CASSLGPYNEQFF.

The chain recombines TRBV25-1 with TRBJ1-4; D not resolved. This CDR3 has 17 residues. The V gene's germline CDR1 is MGHDK and CDR2 SYGVNS. The V end lost 3 bases, the J end lost 4 bases, and 18 bases lay between the germline ends. The CDR3 region is CASSDSFAGPINEKLFF. The CDR3 DNA follows: TGTGCCAGCAGTGATTCCTTTGCCGGACCGATTAATGAAAAACTGTTTTTT.

J is TRBJ1-4 and V is TRBV5-1, with D perhaps TRBD1 (6 bases). The germline V and J ends were trimmed by 2 bases and 6 bases, with 14 bases remaining between them. In germline, CDR1 is SGHRS, CDR2 YFSETQ. The length of the CDR3 is 15 residues. The CDR3 here is CASSFGGWEDEKLFF. DNA for the CDR3: TGCGCCAGCAGCTTTGGGGGCTGGGAAGATGAAAAACTGTTTTTT.

This clone was counted a few times. The chain couples TRBV18 to TRBJ1-1, with 8 bases that match TRBD1. The CDR3 loop spans 17 amino acids. Germline values: CDR1 KGHSH, CDR2 LQKENI. The J segment lost 3 bases and the V segment lost 0 bases, leaving 9 bases of the junction unmatched. The CDR3 sequence is CASSPPSQGAWDTEAFF. The CDR3 DNA reads as TGTGCCAGCTCACCACCTTCTCAGGGGGCATGGGACACTGAAGCTTTCTTT. Full variable domain (rest looked up from reference TRBV18 and TRBJ1-1): NAGVMQNPRHLVRRRGQEARLRCSPMKGHSHVYWYRQLPEEGLKFMVYLQKENIIDESGMPKERFSAEFPKEGPSILRIQQVVRGDSAAYFCASSPPSQGAWDTEAFFGQGTRLTVV.

This chain uses TRBV28 with TRBJ1-2; D not resolved. CDR1 is MDHEN and CDR2 is SYDVKM in the germline V gene. V lost 6 bases and J 5 bases, leaving 13 bases between the germline ends. The CDR3 loop spans 13 amino acids. The CDR3 protein is CASSPQSRYGYTF. CDR3 bases: TGTGCCAGCAGCCCCCAATCACGGTATGGCTACACCTTC.

This clone was counted once. V gene TRBV2 combines with J gene TRBJ1-5; the D gene is possibly TRBD1 (6 bases). V was pared by 4 bases and J by 1 base, with 17 bases between. The CDR3 consists of 17 residues. The germline CDR1 and CDR2 sequences are SNHLY and FYNNEI. The CDR3 reads CASSVGRGRGSNQPQHF. The CDR3 DNA reads as TGTGCCAGCAGTGTGGGGCGGGGGCGAGGGAGCAATCAGCCCCAGCATTTT.

This chain joins TRBV11-2 and TRBJ2-7; no clear D gene. Germline assignment: CDR1 SGHAT and CDR2 FQNNGV. The CDR3 covers 16 residues. With 3 bases removed from V and 2 bases from J, the gap between germline ends came to 17 bases. CDR3 DNA: TGTGCCAGCAGCTTGAGGCGACTGACCCCTACCTACGAGCAGTACTTC. Protein: CASSLRRLTPTYEQYF.

CDR3 amino acids: CASRITGSAAGELFF. The CDR3 DNA sequence: TGTGCCAGTAGGATTACAGGGAGTGCGGCCGGGGAGCTGTTTTTT. The chain joins TRBV19 to TRBJ2-2; TRBD1 might be the D (6 bases). V lost 6 bases and J 6 bases, leaving 17 bases between the germline ends. CDR3 length: 15 amino acids. Germline lookup yields CDR1 LNHDA and CDR2 SQIVND (reference sequence).

As for this clone: Other DNA sequences of this sample code for an identical CDR3. This rearrangement joins TRBV28 to TRBJ2-1; 12 bases are a match to TRBD2. CDR1 and CDR2 from the germline V gene are MDHEN and SYDVKM. Unmatched junction bases numbered 5, after V lost 4 bases and J lost 7 bases. The CDR3 is made up of 15 amino acids. The CDR3 sequence is CASSSPGTSGNEQFF. The CDR3 nucleotides read TGTGCCAGCAGTTCCCCCGGGACTAGCGGGAATGAGCAGTTCTTC.

The chain combines TRBV5-1 with TRBJ2-1; D gene unclear. CDR1 is SGHRS and CDR2 is YFSETQ in the germline V gene. The CDR3 runs 15 residues. V was cut by 3 bases and J by 6 bases, with 16 bases left in between. For the CDR3, the DNA is TGCGCCAGCAGCTCCCCTGGGCTAGTGGGCAATGAGCAGTTCTTC. Its protein product is CASSSPGLVGNEQFF.

The chain carries TRBV19 and TRBJ1-1, with D possibly being TRBD1 (6 bases). The CDR3 length is 12 residues. The germline gives CDR1 LNHDA, CDR2 SQIVND (reference sequence). CDR3 DNA: TGTTTTTCGCAGGGGCCGAACACTGAAGCTTTCTTT. Its translation: CFSQGPNTEAFF.